The sequence of this TCR beta chain was determined in a study of blood T cell repertoires in COVID-19. Study context: The United States, Italy and Spain supplied acute and convalescent COVID-19 samples. Sources were T cells, B-cell-depleted T cells, or PBMCs; the material itself was cDNA or gDNA.

The CDR3 is 13 residues long. Looked up from germline, CDR1 is SGHDN and CDR2 is FVKESK. The germline V and J ends were trimmed by 4 bases and 4 bases, with 10 bases remaining between them. As originally analysed: Scientists estimated how many nucleated cells there were by amplifying reference gene primers. Libraries were prepared by immunoSEQ multiplex PCR; TCRdb keeps only in-frame clonotypes and omits some of them. That table is the source of V, J and clone size, and D and trimming were worked out from the DNA. The table records more than 100,000 clones, 84% of them present only once. The chain recombines TRBV14 with TRBJ1-2, with D perhaps matching TRBD1 (5 bases). This clonotype was obtained from a woman aged 80 or older with acute or convalescent COVID-19. Sample: peripheral blood. Here the CDR3 DNA reads TGTGCCAGCAGCCCGGGACTTTTCTATGGCTACACCTTC. Protein sequence: CASSPGLFYGYTF.